This T cell receptor beta chain emerged from a study of identical twins. Study observations and caveats: Within twin pairs, the out-of-frame alpha sequences they shared showed excess low generation probability.

Donors were all healthy Caucasians. A note on this clonotype: What it recognizes is unknown.

Via MiXCR, TCRdb re-called the 5' RACE reads, giving one row per CDR3 protein. The table shows about 900,000 distinct CDR3 sequences, with approximately 13% occurring only once. V gave up 4 bases and J gave up 2 bases; unmatched junction bases: 6. CDR1 and CDR2 (germline): LGHDT, YNNKEL (reference sequence). The CDR3 spans 15 residues. The sample also formed part of further work on yellow fever vaccine responses in identical twins. That work contributes: Twins' T cell vaccine responses reportedly looked partly convergent, partly personalized.

The gene calls are TRBV3-1 and TRBJ1-2; TRBD1 matches at 8 bases. This clonotype was obtained from a woman between 18 and 30 years old in good health. The sequencing input was PBMCs. The CDR3 coding sequence is TGTGCCAGCAGCCGAACGGGACAGGCCAACTATGGCTACACCTTC. The encoded protein is CASSRTGQANYGYTF.